This TCR beta chain was captured by sequencing in a study of cytomegalovirus exposure and HLA in healthy donors. The primer mix had 60 Vbeta and 13 Jbeta primers. TCRdb keeps only in-frame clones here, not all; method: immunoSEQ multiplex PCR. Among fewer than 200,000 clones listed, more than 70% were seen once. Study-level findings and limits: The classifier reportedly diagnosed cytomegalovirus status with high sensitivity and specificity. According to the study, about 180 TCR beta chains were cytomegalovirus-associated. As confirmed in vitro, three CMV-associated chains were specific for CMV antigens.

The CDR3 is 15 residues long. Germline loops: CDR1 SGDLS, CDR2 YYNGEE. Comment on this clone: Its antigen is unidentified. Germline and junction disagree at one end, which may indicate a read error. Other nucleotide sequences from this sample produce the same CDR3.

The TCR comes from a man aged 55-75 years in good health and CMV-seronegative. Sequencing input: PBMCs. The rearrangement joins TRBV9 to TRBJ2-2; TRBD2 matches 8 bases. As DNA, the CDR3 is TGTGCCAGCAGCGTTAGCGGGGCGAACACCGGGGAGCTGTTTTTC. Its protein is CASSVSGANTGELFF.